This paragraph covers one T cell receptor (beta chain) sequence. This specimen belongs to a study of blood T cell repertoires in COVID-19. Produced via immunoSEQ multiplex PCR; TCRdb's table is partial and in-frame only. The sample has about 49,000 clones, about four fifths seen once. The J segment lost 2 bases and the V segment lost 2 bases, leaving 5 bases of the junction unmatched. The CDR3 is 17 residues long. CDR1 and CDR2 (germline): ENHRY, SYGVKD. Sequencing was done on a sample of peripheral blood. The chain recombines TRBV10-3 with TRBJ2-5; TRBD2 matches at 13 bases. The clonotype comes from a woman older than 75 with COVID-19, enrolled during active disease. CDR3 region: CAISEGGLAGDQETQYF. The DNA of the CDR3 is TGTGCCATCAGTGAGGGAGGACTAGCGGGAGATCAAGAGACCCAGTACTTC.